Listed below are T cell receptor beta chains from one sample, sequenced in a study of neurological immune-mediated disorders. Via MiXCR, TCRdb re-called the 5' RACE reads, giving one row per CDR3 protein. The sample has about 95,000 distinct CDR3 sequences, roughly 4% seen once. Material for sequencing was PBMCs. These receptors all come from a young woman with multiple sclerosis. Both conserved end residues are part of each CDR3. Each record gives: J gene, V gene, clone size, D gene, CDR3 protein, CDR3 DNA. D genes are given only for firm matches. Clone size is given for some rows only: seen once, a few or many times, or a class if the clone is expanded.

>TRBJ1-1|TRBV28|many|.
CASSTGSNTEAFF
TGTGCCAGCAGTACAGGGTCGAACACTGAAGCTTTCTTT
>TRBJ1-1|TRBV2|few|.
CASSLGRMNTEAFF
TGTGCCAGCTCGTTGGGCAGGATGAACACTGAAGCTTTCTTT
>TRBJ2-7|TRBV7-9|.|TRBD1
CASSLAQGASYEQYF
TGTGCCAGCAGCTTAGCGCAGGGGGCCTCCTACGAGCAGTACTTC
>TRBJ2-5|TRBV7-2|many|TRBD2
CASRPRSGTGETQYF
TGTGCCAGCAGACCGAGAAGCGGGACGGGCGAGACCCAGTACTTC
>TRBJ1-4|TRBV4-1|many|TRBD1
CASSQLQGQGAEEKLFF
TGCGCCAGCAGCCAACTACAGGGACAGGGGGCGGAGGAAAAACTGTTTTTT
>TRBJ2-3|TRBV20-1|many|TRBD1
CSANFPDRVDTDTQYF
TGCAGTGCTAACTTCCCAGACAGGGTTGACACAGATACGCAGTATTTT
>TRBJ1-2|TRBV6-5|many|.
CASRKLANYGYTF
TGTGCCAGCAGGAAGTTAGCTAACTATGGCTACACCTTC
>TRBJ1-1|TRBV15|many|TRBD1
CATSRAGGYTEAFF
TGTGCCACCAGCAGAGCAGGGGGCTACACTGAAGCTTTCTTT
>TRBJ2-1|TRBV7-2|many|.
CASSLVLGSYNEQFF
TGTGCCAGCAGCTTAGTTTTGGGGTCCTACAATGAGCAGTTCTTC
>TRBJ2-3|TRBV2|many|.
CASRVTTDTQYF
TGTGCCAGCAGGGTAACCACAGATACGCAGTATTTT
>TRBJ2-1|TRBV5-1|many|TRBD2
CASSLGGGIYNEQFF
TGCGCCAGCAGCTTGGGCGGGGGTATCTACAATGAGCAGTTCTTC
>TRBJ2-3|TRBV20-1|many|TRBD2
CSGTRGTDTQYF
TGCAGTGGGACTAGAGGCACAGATACGCAGTATTTT
>TRBJ1-1|TRBV7-8|many|TRBD1
CASSSGTGRGTEAFF
TGTGCCAGCAGCTCCGGGACAGGGCGAGGAACTGAAGCTTTCTTT
>TRBJ2-3|TRBV20-1|many|TRBD2
CSGGVAGGKDTQYF
TGCAGTGGGGGGGTAGCGGGAGGAAAAGATACGCAGTATTTT
>TRBJ2-3|TRBV20-1|many|.
CSATGQGRTDTQYF
TGCAGTGCTACAGGGCAGGGACGAACAGATACGCAGTATTTT
>TRBJ2-1|TRBV5-1|many|.
CASSLSTSFPAEQFF
TGCGCCAGCAGCTTGTCGACTAGTTTCCCAGCTGAGCAGTTCTTC
>TRBJ1-6|TRBV5-1|many|.
CASSSTPGYNSPLHF
TGCGCCAGCAGCTCGACACCAGGGTATAATTCACCCCTCCACTTT
>TRBJ2-3|TRBV14|.|TRBD1
CASSDRDSRTDTQYF
TGTGCCAGCAGCGATAGGGACAGCCGCACAGATACGCAGTATTTT
>TRBJ1-5|TRBV20-1|many|.
CSARVGVSSRFQPQHF
TGCAGTGCTAGAGTAGGGGTGTCTAGTAGGTTTCAGCCCCAGCATTTT
>TRBJ2-1|TRBV10-3|.|.
CAISEGVPQFF
TGTGCCATCAGTGAAGGGGTGCCCCAGTTCTTC
>TRBJ2-1|TRBV7-6|.|.
CASSLGRGSSYNEQFF
TGTGCCAGCAGCTTAGGTCGGGGAAGCTCCTACAATGAGCAGTTCTTC
>TRBJ2-7|TRBV20-1|many|.
CSAGGHSPYEQYF
TGCAGTGCCGGGGGACATAGCCCCTACGAGCAGTACTTC
>TRBJ2-7|TRBV28|many|TRBD1
CASTGQVYEQYF
TGTGCCAGCACAGGACAGGTTTACGAGCAGTACTTC
>TRBJ2-7|TRBV7-2|few|TRBD2
CASSSLGLGSYEQYF
TGTGCCAGCAGCTCTCTGGGACTAGGCTCCTACGAGCAGTACTTC
>TRBJ1-2|TRBV28|many|.
CASKGNYGYTF
TGTGCCAGCAAAGGGAACTATGGCTACACCTTC
>TRBJ2-2|TRBV5-5|many|.
CASSIGRTTGGELFF
TGTGCCAGCAGCATCGGACGGACCACGGGCGGGGAGCTGTTTTTT
>TRBJ1-3|TRBV10-3|.|TRBD1
CATRDSSGNTIYF
TGTGCCACCCGGGACAGCTCTGGAAACACCATATATTTT